Included here is one TCR beta chain sequence, with context. It lacks a known antigen. No much larger clone is present one base from it, and per-base qualities are unavailable. The treatment or condition label here, explained by the study, means: in vitro stimulation with specific CMV peptide epitopes to enrich CMV-specific T cells. Sequencing instrument: Illumina HiSeq 1500. TCRdb ran its own pipeline on the public reads, namely fastp trimming at Q25 and MiXCR clone calling, and kept in-frame beta chains. Rows are unified per CDR3 protein, each entry keeping the most common DNA and genes. The sample table lists some 920,000 distinct CDR3 sequences, 31% of them with a count of one. The biggest ten clones account for about an eighth of the sample. Reading from cysteine to phenylalanine, the CDR3 counts 18 amino acids. Of all the DNA, just the CDR3 is kept, 54 bases in frame from base 1. The germline V gene encodes CDR1 SEHNR and CDR2 FQNEAQ (reference sequence). At the junction V is shortened by 5 bases and J by 1 base; bases outside the gene matches: 12.

The data belong to a study of T cell repertoires in cytomegalovirus infection (dated by TCRdb to between 2019 and 2020). Notes on the research overall: The peptide stimulations were aimed at well-studied HLA-B-restricted epitopes as well as recently identified HLA-C-restricted CMV epitopes, whose presentation resists viral immunomodulation. The HLA type of each donor mattered for the analysis, because public TCR beta signatures pointed to carriage of CMV infection along with the matching HLA type.

Beyond this particular receptor, the publication reports: The ex vivo response was dominated by HLA-C-restricted CMV-specific TCR beta clonotypes, which also provided the single most frequent clonotype in two of eight donors. Carriers of CMV infection plus the relevant HLA type were discriminated by the cumulative frequency of public TCR beta family members in the study cohort and in an independent roughly 370-donor cohort.

The chain joins TRBV7-9 to TRBJ2-3, with TRBD2 matching 10 junction bases. This TCR derives from a human donor in good health (CMV status not recorded). Some clones in this sample may be carry-over from other donors' samples. Here the sequenced sample was cultured CD8+ T cells from PBMCs, taken from culture after CMV antigen stimulation. The nucleotide sequence reads as follows: TGTGCCAGCAGCCCAAGAAGCGGGGGGGAATATGGCACAGATACGCAGTATTTT. The encoded protein is CASSPRSGGEYGTDTQYF.